This paragraph reports one T cell receptor beta chain. The same CDR3 can be traced to other DNA sequences in this sample. As originally analysed: Reference gene primer amplification in the assay estimated nucleated cell counts. The protocol was immunoSEQ multiplex PCR, while the TCRdb copy is restricted to in-frame clones and leaves out a portion. V and J calls and clone size are copied from that table; D and trimming were computed from the DNA. Here the sample spans 160,000 or so clones, about 84% being singletons. This sample is part of a study of blood T cell repertoires in COVID-19. Study at large: T cells, B-cell-depleted T cells, or PBMCs provided the cDNA or gDNA that served as material.

Participants came from under 30 US areas, aged about 18 to 100 years. Cohort placement rested on clinical history that participants reported themselves. The CDR3 covers 14 residues. CDR1 is WNHNN, CDR2 SYGVQD, per germline (reference sequence). Unmatched junction bases numbered 6, after V lost 6 bases and J lost 7 bases. Sequencing was carried out using PBMCs or T cells enriched from blood (not recorded which). This TCR derives from a man aged 35 to 55 who had recovered from COVID-19. This chain connects TRBV10-1 to TRBJ1-4; 9 nucleotides agree with TRBD1. The CDR3 reads CASSTGTGSEKLFF. In DNA form, the CDR3 reads TGCGCCAGCAGCACCGGGACAGGGAGTGAAAAACTGTTTTTT.